This T cell receptor beta chain was sequenced for a study of a mutant IDH1 vaccine in newly diagnosed glioma. Study at large: Once 4-6 weeks had passed after radiotherapy alone, vaccination started, or it started with temozolomide cycles. Visit timing is recorded as week 35 for V12 and week 47 for V13. Study-wide findings and caveats: In 90% to 95% of patients, immune responses induced by the vaccine occurred.

The CDR3 is made up of 15 amino acids. The ends lost 5 bases at V and 4 bases at J; junction bases unmatched: 7. CDR1 is SGHRS and CDR2 is YFSETQ in the germline V gene. Profiled with immunoSEQ multiplex PCR; TCRdb holds only in-frame clones, not every one. The sample lists 50,000 to 75,000 clones, about 74% occurring once. The time point is: week 35, safety follow-up. The vaccine gave 300 ug of a 20-mer mutant IDH1 peptide subcutaneously per dose. Patients carried new grade 3 or 4 IDH1-mutant astrocytomas lacking nuclear ATRX. Comment on this clone: Its target is not known.

Sequencing was performed on PBMCs, taken from a glioma patient whose treatment included an IDH1 peptide vaccine. The V call is TRBV5-1, the J call TRBJ2-1; TRBD2 matches 9 bases. The TCR sequence derives from a man aged 50 or older with glioma. The CDR3 loop is CASSYSGGEYNEQFF. CDR3 in DNA: TGCGCCAGCAGTTATAGCGGGGGCGAATACAATGAGCAGTTCTTC.